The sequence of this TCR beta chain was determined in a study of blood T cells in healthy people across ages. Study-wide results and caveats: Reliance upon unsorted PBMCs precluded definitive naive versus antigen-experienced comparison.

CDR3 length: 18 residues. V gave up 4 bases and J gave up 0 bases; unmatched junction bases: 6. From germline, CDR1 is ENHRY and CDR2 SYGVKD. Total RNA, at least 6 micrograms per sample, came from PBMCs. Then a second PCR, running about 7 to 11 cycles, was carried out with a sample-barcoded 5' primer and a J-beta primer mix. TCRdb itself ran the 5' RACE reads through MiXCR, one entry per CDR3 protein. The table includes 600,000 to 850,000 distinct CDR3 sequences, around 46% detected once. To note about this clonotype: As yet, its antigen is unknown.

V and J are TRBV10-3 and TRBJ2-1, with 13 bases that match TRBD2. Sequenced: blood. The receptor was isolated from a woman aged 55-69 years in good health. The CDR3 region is CAISGTSGSPSSYNEQFF. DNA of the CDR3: TGTGCCATCAGTGGGACTAGCGGGAGCCCTAGCTCCTACAATGAGCAGTTCTTC.